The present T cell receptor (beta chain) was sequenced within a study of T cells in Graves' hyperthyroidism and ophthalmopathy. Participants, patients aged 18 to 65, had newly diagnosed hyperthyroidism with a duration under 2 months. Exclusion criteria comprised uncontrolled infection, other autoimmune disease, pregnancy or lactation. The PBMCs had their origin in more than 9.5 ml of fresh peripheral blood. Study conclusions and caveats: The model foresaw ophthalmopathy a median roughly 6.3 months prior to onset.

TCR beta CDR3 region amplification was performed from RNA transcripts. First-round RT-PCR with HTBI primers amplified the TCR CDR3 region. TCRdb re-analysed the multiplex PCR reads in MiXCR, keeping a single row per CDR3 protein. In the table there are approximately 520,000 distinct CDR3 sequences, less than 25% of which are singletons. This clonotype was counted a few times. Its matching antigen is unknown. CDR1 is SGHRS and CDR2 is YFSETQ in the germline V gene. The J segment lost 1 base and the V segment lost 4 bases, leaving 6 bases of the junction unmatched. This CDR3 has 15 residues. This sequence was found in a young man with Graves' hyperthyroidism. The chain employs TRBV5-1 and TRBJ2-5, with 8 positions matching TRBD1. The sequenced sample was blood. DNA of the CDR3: TGCGCCAGCAGCAGATGGACAGGGAGCCAAGAGACCCAGTACTTC. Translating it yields CASSRWTGSQETQYF.